The clone carrying this T cell receptor beta chain was observed a handful of times. Its antigen is undetermined. This CDR3 comprises 16 residues. Germline V gene sequence: CDR1 MGHRA, CDR2 YSYEKL. J lost 5 bases, V lost 1 base, and 5 bases had no gene match. The source of the sample is a study of cytomegalovirus exposure and HLA in healthy donors. Study background: A preliminary data release comprised 80 million to 95 million unique TCRs obtained from HLA-typed donors. Study findings and constraints: Being indistinguishable, some V segments were excluded, TRBV6-2 and TRBV6-3 among them. Prediction of most subjects' HLA-A and HLA-B alleles by TCR beta sequences was reportedly accurate.

Researchers ran the PCR with 60 Vbeta and 13 Jbeta primers. Assay: immunoSEQ multiplex PCR; the TCRdb copy retains only in-frame clones and omits some. The table shows some 130,000 clones, with around 85% occurring only once. V usage is TRBV4-1 and J usage is TRBJ1-5, with 10 bases that match TRBD1. The source is a boy younger than 18 in good health and CMV-seronegative. Source material: PBMCs. As DNA, the CDR3 is TGCGCCAGCAGCCAAGTAATGGGACAGGGGCATCAGCCCCAGCATTTT. This encodes CASSQVMGQGHQPQHF.